A single T cell receptor (beta chain) is shown here with its context. Its target antigen remains unknown. No much larger clonotype is one base removed from it; base qualities were not supplied. The germline V gene supplies CDR1 KGHSH and CDR2 LQKENI. The CDR3, cysteine through phenylalanine, is 17 amino acids long. Of all the DNA, just the CDR3 is kept, 51 bases in frame from base 1. Relative to germline, V is missing 3 bases and J is missing 1 base, with 11 bases of the junction outside any gene match. TCRbeta CDR3 regions were amplified from genomic DNA using the immunoSEQ Assay, a bias-controlled multiplex PCR. As for the original processing: The number of nucleated cells in each sample was estimated from the amplification of reference gene primers within the assay. Sequence reads were collapsed and filtered to measure the absolute abundance of every unique TCRbeta CDR3 rearrangement. For each sample, productive Simpson clonality was calculated by taking the square root of Simpson's diversity index across productive rearrangements. TCRdb holds this immuneACCESS table with in-frame rearrangements only. Some clones are missing; in checked studies, unresolved V genes explain under half, and the rest has no known cause. V, J and clone size reflect that table, while D and trimming were determined from the DNA. Across this sample there are approximately 200,000 clones, with around 80% seen only once. The top ten hold about 12% of the sample.

One collaborating source in Seattle enrolled patients during active infection and followed them longitudinally through the course of disease. Each collaborating institution followed its own protocols to collect whole blood in K2EDTA tubes. Collaborator samples were shipped for TCRbeta analysis as frozen whole blood, isolated PBMCs, or DNA extracted from either sample type. The data were taken from a study of blood T cell repertoires in COVID-19 (TCRdb year 2020). In terms of the full investigation: Samples covering the acute and convalescent phases of COVID-19 were provided by collaborators in the United States, Italy and Spain. The material from the prospective study consisted of cDNA or gDNA derived from T cells, B-cell-depleted T cells, or PBMCs. The dataset comprised deeply sampled blood TCRbeta repertoires from subjects exposed to, actively infected with, or recovered from COVID-19. The repertoires were made available in a free public database intended to serve as a resource for research on the immune response to SARS-CoV-2. Samples came from the ongoing ImmuneRACE study (first 160 participants) plus 1,254 subjects from 6 global collaborators. Sample metadata almost always included a de-identified subject ID, COVID-19 status, age in years and sex. Where HLA class I and class II types were available, the types were taken from metadata supplied by the sample provider, not from assay-based typing.

Overall study outcomes, separate from this receptor: How much clinical and demographic metadata was included differed by source and by participant, and the metadata was provided uncurated.

This receptor was obtained from a woman of 80 years or more with COVID-19, enrolled during active disease. The chain is encoded by TRBV18 joined to TRBJ2-7, with TRBD1 matching 8 junction bases. Sequencing was done on a sample of peripheral blood. The encoded CDR3 is CASSPRTGQGGSYEQYF. The sequence in DNA is TGTGCCAGCTCACCCCGTACTGGACAGGGTGGTTCCTACGAGCAGTACTTC.